This T cell receptor (beta chain) was sequenced during a study of shared clonotypes between healthy human individuals. Every immunoSEQ plate was one replicate of a subset's evenly spread DNA. Sequenced by immunoSEQ multiplex PCR; TCRdb stores in-frame clones only, minus some. This table has 550,000 to 850,000 clones, around 77% appearing once. Losses at the gene ends were 8 bases for V and 8 bases for J; bases not matched to a gene: 10. Germline assignment: CDR1 LNHDA and CDR2 SQIVND (reference sequence). The CDR3 covers 14 residues. J is TRBJ2-1 and V is TRBV19; 9 bases are shared with TRBD1. Sequenced: memory CD4+ T cells sorted from blood. Subset here: CD45RA-negative fraction. This TCR came from a woman in her 30s in good health. CDR3 nucleotides: TGTGCCAGTGTACGCGGGACAGGGCGACATGAGCAGTTCTTC. Translated, it gives CASVRGTGRHEQFF.